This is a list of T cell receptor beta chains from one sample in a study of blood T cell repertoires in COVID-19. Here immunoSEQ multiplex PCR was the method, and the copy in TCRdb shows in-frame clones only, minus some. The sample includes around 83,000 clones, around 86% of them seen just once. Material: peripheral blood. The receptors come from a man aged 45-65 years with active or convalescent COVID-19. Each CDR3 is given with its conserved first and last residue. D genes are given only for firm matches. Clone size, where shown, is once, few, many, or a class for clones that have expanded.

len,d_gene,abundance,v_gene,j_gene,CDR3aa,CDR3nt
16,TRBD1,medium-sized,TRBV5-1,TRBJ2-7,CASSFGQGLSWSEQYF,TGCGCCAGCAGCTTCGGACAGGGCCTCAGTTGGAGCGAGCAGTACTTC
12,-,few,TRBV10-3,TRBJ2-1,CAISRNLDEQFF,TGTGCCATCAGTCGGAATCTAGATGAGCAGTTCTTC
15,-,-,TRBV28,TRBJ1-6,CASSPTGIGNSPLHF,TGTGCCAGCAGCCCCACAGGAATCGGTAATTCACCCCTCCACTTT
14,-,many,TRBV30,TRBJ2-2,CAWSVSRGTGELFF,TGTGCCTGGAGTGTGTCTCGGGGCACCGGGGAGCTGTTTTTT
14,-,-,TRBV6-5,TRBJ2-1,CASKKSTGYNEQFF,TGTGCCAGCAAAAAGTCAACAGGGTACAATGAGCAGTTCTTC
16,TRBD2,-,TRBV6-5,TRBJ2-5,CASSSVAGGIQETQYF,TGTGCCAGCAGTTCCGTTGCGGGGGGCATCCAAGAGACCCAGTACTTC
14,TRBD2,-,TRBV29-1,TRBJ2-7,CSAAPGLARNEQYF,TGCAGCGCCGCTCCGGGACTAGCGAGGAACGAGCAGTACTTC
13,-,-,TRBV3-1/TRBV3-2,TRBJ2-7,CASSQSRVYEQYF,TGTGCCAGCAGCCAATCCAGGGTCTACGAGCAGTACTTC
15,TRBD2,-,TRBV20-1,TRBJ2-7,CSASQPGLDSYEQYF,TGCAGTGCTAGTCAGCCGGGACTAGACTCCTACGAGCAGTACTTC
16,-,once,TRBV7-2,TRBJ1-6,CASSPFQGIFSSPLHF,TGTGCCAGCAGCCCCTTCCAGGGGATTTTCAGTTCACCCCTCCACTTT
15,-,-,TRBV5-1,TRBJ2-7,CASSLSGINPDEQYF,TGCGCCAGCAGCTTATCCGGGATAAACCCCGACGAGCAGTACTTC
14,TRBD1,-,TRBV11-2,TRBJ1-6,CASSLRGLDSPLHF,TGTGCCAGCAGTCTAAGGGGGCTTGATTCACCCCTCCACTTT
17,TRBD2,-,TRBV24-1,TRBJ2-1,CATSDLTSGGPRNEQFF,TGTGCCACCAGTGATCTTACTAGCGGGGGCCCTCGCAATGAGCAGTTCTTC
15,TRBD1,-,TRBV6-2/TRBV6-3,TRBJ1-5,CASSYPGTGDQPQHF,TGTGCCAGCAGTTACCCCGGGACAGGGGACCAGCCCCAGCATTTT
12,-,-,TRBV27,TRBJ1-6,CASSSRNSPLHF,TGTGCCAGCAGTTCGCGCAATTCACCCCTCCACTTT
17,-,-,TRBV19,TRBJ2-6,CASRLFTEPSGANVLTF,TGTGCCAGTAGGCTTTTCACAGAGCCCTCTGGGGCCAACGTCCTGACTTTC
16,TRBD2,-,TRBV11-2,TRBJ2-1,CASSPQTSGGAAEQFF,TGTGCCAGCAGCCCACAAACTAGCGGGGGGGCCGCTGAGCAGTTCTTC
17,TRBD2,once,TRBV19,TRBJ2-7,CASRNNGLAGGRVEQYF,TGTGCCAGTAGAAACAACGGACTAGCGGGAGGCAGGGTCGAGCAGTACTTC
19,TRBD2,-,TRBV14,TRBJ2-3,CASSQTGTSGRYSTDTQYF,TGTGCCAGCAGCCAAACCGGGACTAGCGGGAGGTATAGCACAGATACGCAGTATTTT
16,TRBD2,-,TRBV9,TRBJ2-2,CASSVGRGGFTGELFF,TGTGCCAGCAGCGTAGGTCGCGGGGGTTTCACCGGGGAGCTGTTTTTT
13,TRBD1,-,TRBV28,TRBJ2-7,CASSRQGAREQYF,TGTGCCAGCAGCCGACAGGGGGCGCGGGAGCAGTACTTC
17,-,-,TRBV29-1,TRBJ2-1,CSVVPAFGSLGYNEQFF,TGCAGCGTTGTTCCAGCTTTCGGGAGCCTGGGCTACAATGAGCAGTTCTTC
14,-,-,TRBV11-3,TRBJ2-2,CASSRTVNTGELFF,TGTGCCAGCAGCCGGACAGTGAACACCGGGGAGCTGTTTTTT
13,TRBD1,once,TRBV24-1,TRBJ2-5,CATSEGQQETQYF,TGTGCCACCAGTGAGGGACAGCAAGAGACCCAGTACTTC
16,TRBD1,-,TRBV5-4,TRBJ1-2,CASSLDGTGGNYGYTF,TGTGCCAGCAGCTTGGATGGGACAGGGGGTAACTATGGCTACACCTTC
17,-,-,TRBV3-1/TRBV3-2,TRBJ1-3,CASSPRSSARGGNTIYF,TGTGCCAGCAGTCCCAGAAGTTCGGCTCGCGGTGGAAACACCATATATTTT
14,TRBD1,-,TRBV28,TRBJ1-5,CASRTETGLQPQHF,TGTGCCAGCAGGACCGAGACAGGGCTTCAGCCCCAGCATTTT
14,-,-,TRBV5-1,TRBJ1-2,CASRWEQGNYGYTF,TGCGCCAGCAGGTGGGAACAGGGTAACTATGGCTACACCTTC
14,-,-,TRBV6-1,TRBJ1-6,CASSENGLNSPLHF,TGTGCCAGCAGTGAGAACGGTCTCAATTCACCCCTCCACTTT
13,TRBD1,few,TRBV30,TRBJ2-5,CAWNRQGSETQYF,TGTGCCTGGAATCGACAGGGTTCGGAGACCCAGTACTTC
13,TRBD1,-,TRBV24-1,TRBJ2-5,CATSLQGQETQYF,TGTGCCACCAGTTTACAGGGGCAAGAGACCCAGTACTTC
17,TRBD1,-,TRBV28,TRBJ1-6,CASSLSRDRALNSPLHF,TGTGCCAGCAGTTTGTCCCGGGACAGAGCCCTAAATTCACCCCTCCACTTT
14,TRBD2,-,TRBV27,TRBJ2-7,CASSSGGRGLEQYF,TGTGCCAGCAGTTCGGGAGGGAGGGGTCTGGAGCAGTACTTC
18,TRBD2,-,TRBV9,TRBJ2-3,CASSLGLAGGSSTDTQYF,TGTGCCAGCAGCCTCGGACTAGCGGGGGGGTCTAGCACAGATACGCAGTATTTT
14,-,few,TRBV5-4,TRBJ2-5,CASSLGLNQETQYF,TGTGCCAGCAGCTTGGGACTAAATCAAGAGACCCAGTACTTC
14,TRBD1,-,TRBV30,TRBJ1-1,CAWSAGTVLPEAFF,TGTGCCTGGAGTGCCGGGACAGTACTACCTGAAGCTTTCTTT
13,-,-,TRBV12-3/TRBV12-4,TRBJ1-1,CASILPHGTEAFF,TGTGCCAGCATTCTCCCCCACGGCACTGAAGCTTTCTTT
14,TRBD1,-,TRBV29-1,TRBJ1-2,CSVDGQGGYYGYTF,TGCAGCGTTGATGGCCAGGGGGGTTACTATGGCTACACCTTC
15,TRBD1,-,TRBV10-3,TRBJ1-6,CAISDLTGGDSPLHF,TGTGCCATCAGTGATCTGACAGGGGGGGATTCACCCCTCCACTTT
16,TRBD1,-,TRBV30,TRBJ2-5,CAWTWTGTGGRETQYF,TGTGCCTGGACTTGGACCGGGACAGGGGGCCGAGAGACCCAGTACTTC
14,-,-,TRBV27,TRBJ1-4,CASSLGRDTRKLFF,TGTGCCAGCAGTCTCGGACGGGACACTCGGAAACTGTTTTTT
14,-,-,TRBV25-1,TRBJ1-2,CASSESAVYYGYTF,TGTGCCAGCAGTGAATCCGCGGTCTACTATGGCTACACCTTC
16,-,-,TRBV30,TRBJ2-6,CAWSDDSPSGANVLTF,TGTGCCTGGAGTGACGACAGTCCTTCTGGGGCCAACGTCCTGACTTTC
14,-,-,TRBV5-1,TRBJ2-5,CASSLGRSQETQYF,TGCGCCAGCAGCTTGGGGCGGTCCCAAGAGACCCAGTACTTC
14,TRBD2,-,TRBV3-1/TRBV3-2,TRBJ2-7,CASSLGLAEYEQYF,TGTGCCAGCAGCTTGGGACTAGCGGAGTACGAGCAGTACTTC
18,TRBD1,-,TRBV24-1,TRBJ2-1,CATSDVKGQGVIYNEQFF,TGTGCCACCAGTGATGTAAAAGGACAGGGGGTCATCTACAATGAGCAGTTCTTC
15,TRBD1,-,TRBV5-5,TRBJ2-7,CASSSAGTGSYEQYF,TGTGCCAGCAGCTCGGCCGGGACAGGGTCCTACGAGCAGTACTTC
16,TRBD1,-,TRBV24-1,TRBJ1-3,CATSDPDRGAGNTIYF,TGTGCCACCAGTGACCCGGACAGGGGGGCTGGAAACACCATATATTTT
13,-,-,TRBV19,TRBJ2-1,CASSKRTDNEQFF,TGTGCCAGTAGTAAGAGGACAGACAATGAGCAGTTCTTC
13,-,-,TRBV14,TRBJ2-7,CASSIKISYEQYF,TGTGCCAGCAGTATTAAAATTTCCTACGAGCAGTACTTC
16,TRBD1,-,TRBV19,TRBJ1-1,CASNSGGMVSRTEAFF,TGTGCCAGCAATTCAGGGGGAATGGTCTCTCGCACTGAAGCTTTCTTT
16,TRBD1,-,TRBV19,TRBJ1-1,CASSMRTGGADTEAFF,TGTGCCAGTAGTATGAGGACAGGGGGCGCGGACACTGAAGCTTTCTTT
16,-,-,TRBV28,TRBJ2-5,CASSSLGWGGLETQYF,TGTGCCAGCAGTTCACTAGGATGGGGGGGGCTTGAGACCCAGTACTTC
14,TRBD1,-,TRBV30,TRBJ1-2,CAWSPGGWGYGYTF,TGTGCCTGGAGTCCAGGGGGCTGGGGCTATGGCTACACCTTC
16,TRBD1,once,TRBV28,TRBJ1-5,CASSTSGTGGNQPQHF,TGTGCCAGCAGTACCTCCGGGACAGGGGGCAATCAGCCCCAGCATTTT
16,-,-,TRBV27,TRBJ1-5,CASSLGPGNSNQPQHF,TGTGCCAGCAGTTTGGGCCCAGGTAATAGCAATCAGCCCCAGCATTTT
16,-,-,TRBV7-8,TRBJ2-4,CASSLFGGAAKNIQYF,TGTGCCAGCAGCTTATTTGGGGGGGCGGCCAAAAACATTCAGTACTTC